These 5 T cell receptor beta chains were sequenced from one sample in a study of cytomegalovirus exposure and HLA in healthy donors. Sequencing was performed with immunoSEQ multiplex PCR; in TCRdb, only in-frame clones are kept and a portion is missing. The sample carries roughly 270,000 clones, 85% to 90% recorded once. The source material was PBMCs. Receptors originate from a woman younger than 35 in good health and CMV-seronegative.

V and J are TRBV18 and TRBJ2-3; TRBD2 agrees at 12 bases. V was clipped by 6 bases and J by 3 bases; unmatched bases: 4. This CDR3 is 15 amino acids long. CDR1 is KGHSH, CDR2 LQKENI, per germline. CDR3 protein: CASSRTSGTTDTQYF. CDR3 DNA: TGTGCCAGCTCCCGGACTAGCGGGACGACAGATACGCAGTATTTT. The full variable domain, its missing parts supplied by reference TRBV18 and TRBJ2-3, is NAGVMQNPRHLVRRRGQEARLRCSPMKGHSHVYWYRQLPEEGLKFMVYLQKENIIDESGMPKERFSAEFPKEGPSILRIQQVVRGDSAAYFCASSRTSGTTDTQYFGPGTRLTVL.

V usage is TRBV5-1 and J usage is TRBJ2-2; 8 nucleotides match TRBD1. The CDR3 loop spans 19 amino acids. J was trimmed by 0 bases and V by 2 bases; bases with no gene match: 12. Germline CDR1 and CDR2: SGHRS and YFSETQ. CDR3 sequence (DNA): TGCGCCAGCAGCTTACTAGCTGGACAGGGATACGCGAACACCGGGGAGCTGTTTTTT. Its translation is CASSLLAGQGYANTGELFF.

The DNA of the CDR3 is TGTGCCAGCAGCTTAGGGAGGACCGGGACTAGCGGGAACTACGAGCAGTACTTC. The encoded protein is CASSLGRTGTSGNYEQYF. This sequence joins TRBV7-9 and TRBJ2-7; 13 bases align to TRBD2. The germline gives CDR1 SEHNR, CDR2 FQNEAQ (reference sequence). V was pared by 1 base and J by 3 bases, with 9 bases of the junction left unmatched. The CDR3 contains 18 residues.

The CDR3 spells CASSIFVGQGDSPLHF. The CDR3 DNA follows: TGTGCCAGTAGTATCTTTGTCGGACAGGGGGATTCACCCCTCCACTTT. The chain carries TRBV19 and TRBJ1-6; 10 bases match TRBD1. Germline lookup yields CDR1 LNHDA and CDR2 SQIVND (reference sequence). The V segment lost 3 bases and the J segment 8 bases; nucleotides outside the gene matches: 7. The CDR3 covers 16 residues.

This clone was picked up one time. The genes are TRBV5-4 and TRBJ2-2, with D possibly matching TRBD2 (6 bases). The CDR3 has 15 amino acids. CDR1 and CDR2 (germline): SGHNT, YYREEE (reference sequence). Trimming left V 0 bases short and J 6 bases short, with 12 bases between. The CDR3, as DNA: TGTGCCAGCAGCTTGGACGGGAGCAAAGCCGGGGAGCTGTTTTTT. Amino acids: CASSLDGSKAGELFF.